This T cell receptor beta chain is from a study of beta chain features in type 1 diabetes. Study-wide results and caveats: The similarity of naive, central memory and Treg TCRB repertoires appeared greater among patients than among healthy donors.

Trimming pared 4 bases from V and 3 bases from J, leaving 13 bases between. In germline, CDR1 is SGHKS, CDR2 YYEKEE (reference sequence). The CDR3 loop spans 14 amino acids. Since all of the isolated RNA was reverse transcribed, expressed TCRB transcripts were what got sequenced. Produced via immunoSEQ multiplex PCR; TCRdb's table is partial and in-frame only. The top ten hold approximately 0.043% of the sample, which has some 360,000 clones, around a fifth seen once. About this clone: Its target is unknown.

The sequence came from a woman between 18 and 30 years old in good health. Sequenced input: naive CD4+ T cells from blood. This rearrangement joins TRBV5-5 to TRBJ1-2; no clear D gene. This CDR3 is CASSPRGQDYGYTF. The CDR3 coding sequence is TGTGCCAGCAGCCCACGAGGGCAGGACTATGGCTACACCTTC.